The 7 T cell receptor beta chains listed next were all sequenced from one sample in a study of blood T cell repertoires in COVID-19. TCRdb's table, derived via immunoSEQ multiplex PCR, lists solely in-frame clones and lacks some. This table holds approximately 100,000 clones, around 89% found once. Material for sequencing was peripheral blood. The receptors stem from a human donor with acute or convalescent COVID-19. The donor label of this sample is uncertain.

V is TRBV6-5 and J is TRBJ2-2, with a tentative D call TRBD2 (5 bases). V gave up 1 base and J gave up 5 bases, with 8 bases separating them. The CDR3 sequence is 14 residues long. The V gene's germline CDR1 is MNHEY and CDR2 SVGAGI. The CDR3 region is CASSYFRETGELFF. CDR3 nucleotide sequence: TGTGCCAGCAGTTACTTCCGGGAAACCGGGGAGCTGTTTTTT.

The chain uses TRBV15 and TRBJ1-2; TRBD1 is a possible D gene (6 bases). From germline, CDR1 is LNHNV and CDR2 YYDKDF (reference sequence). This CDR3 has 14 residues. Trimming shortened V by 1 base and J by 7 bases, and 13 bases separated the two germline ends. The CDR3 loop reads CATSRVLGAPGYTF. The CDR3 nucleotides read TGTGCCACCAGCAGAGTACTGGGGGCTCCTGGCTACACCTTC.

V gene TRBV12-3 or TRBV12-4 combines with J gene TRBJ2-1, with a possible D match to TRBD2 (6 bases). The CDR3 has 11 residues. Deletions cut 7 bases from V and 8 bases from J, with 9 bases between. The CDR3 loop is CASTSGDEQFF. In DNA, the CDR3 is TGTGCCAGCACCTCGGGGGATGAGCAGTTCTTC.

The V gene is TRBV18, the J gene TRBJ2-2; 8 bases are shared with TRBD1. The junction had 3 bases not matched to a gene; V was cut back by 5 bases and J by 1 base. This CDR3 has 15 amino acids. Germline CDR1 reads KGHSH; CDR2 reads LQKENI. The CDR3 DNA follows: TGTGCCAGCTCAGGGGACAGGTTGAACACCGGGGAGCTGTTTTTT. It is translated as CASSGDRLNTGELFF.

The chain links TRBV3-1 (or the pseudogene TRBV3-2) to TRBJ1-1; tentative D call: TRBD1 (5 bases). Germline-derived CDR1 and CDR2 are LGHDT and YNNKEL (reference sequence). The CDR3 spans 15 residues. V dropped 4 bases and J dropped 3 bases, with 15 bases sitting between them. As DNA, the CDR3 is TGTGCCAGCAGCCTAGGACACAAAGGGGACACTGAAGCTTTCTTT. Translating gives CASSLGHKGDTEAFF.

V and J are TRBV29-1 and TRBJ2-5; 9 nucleotides line up with TRBD2. Germline values: CDR1 SQVTM, CDR2 ANQGSEA. V shed 5 bases, J shed 6 bases, and the junction held 10 bases outside the gene matches. This CDR3 has 14 amino acids. The CDR3 loop reads CSVRTAGGPKTQYF. The CDR3 DNA is TGCAGCGTTCGAACGGCGGGAGGGCCAAAGACCCAGTACTTC. The full variable domain, its missing parts supplied by reference TRBV29-1 and TRBJ2-5, is SAVISQKPSRDICQRGTSLTIQCQVDSQVTMMFWYRQQPGQSLTLIATANQGSEATYESGFVIDKFPISRPNLTFSTLTVSNMSPEDSSIYLCSVRTAGGPKTQYFGPGTRLLVL.

This sequence joins TRBV15 and TRBJ1-2; 8 bases match TRBD1. The CDR3 length is 15 residues. Germline assignment: CDR1 LNHNV and CDR2 YYDKDF (reference sequence). V shed 1 base and J 6 bases; nucleotides not matched to a gene: 7. The CDR3 nucleotides read TGTGCCACCAGCAGAGTCCTGACAGGGGAGGATGGCTACACCTTC. The encoded protein is CATSRVLTGEDGYTF.